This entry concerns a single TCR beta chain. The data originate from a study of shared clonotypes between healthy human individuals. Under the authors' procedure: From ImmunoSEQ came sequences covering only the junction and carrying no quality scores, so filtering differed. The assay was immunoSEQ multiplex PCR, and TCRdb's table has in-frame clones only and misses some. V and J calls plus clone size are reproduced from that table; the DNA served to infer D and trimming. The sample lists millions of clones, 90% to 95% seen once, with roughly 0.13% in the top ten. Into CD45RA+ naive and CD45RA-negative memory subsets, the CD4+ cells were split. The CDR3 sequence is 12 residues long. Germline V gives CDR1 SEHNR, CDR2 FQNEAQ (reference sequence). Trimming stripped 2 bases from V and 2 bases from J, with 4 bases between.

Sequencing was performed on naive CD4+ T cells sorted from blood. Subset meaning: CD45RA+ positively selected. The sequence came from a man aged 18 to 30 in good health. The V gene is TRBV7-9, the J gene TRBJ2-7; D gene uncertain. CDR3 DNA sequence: TGTGCCAGCAGCTTAAGACCCTACGAGCAGTACTTC. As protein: CASSLRPYEQYF. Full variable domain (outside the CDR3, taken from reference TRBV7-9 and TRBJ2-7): DTGVSQNPRHKITKRGQNVTFRCDPISEHNRLYWYRQTLGQGPEFLTYFQNEAQLEKSRLLSDRFSAERPKGSFSTLEIQRTEQGDSAMYLCASSLRPYEQYFGPGTRLTVT.